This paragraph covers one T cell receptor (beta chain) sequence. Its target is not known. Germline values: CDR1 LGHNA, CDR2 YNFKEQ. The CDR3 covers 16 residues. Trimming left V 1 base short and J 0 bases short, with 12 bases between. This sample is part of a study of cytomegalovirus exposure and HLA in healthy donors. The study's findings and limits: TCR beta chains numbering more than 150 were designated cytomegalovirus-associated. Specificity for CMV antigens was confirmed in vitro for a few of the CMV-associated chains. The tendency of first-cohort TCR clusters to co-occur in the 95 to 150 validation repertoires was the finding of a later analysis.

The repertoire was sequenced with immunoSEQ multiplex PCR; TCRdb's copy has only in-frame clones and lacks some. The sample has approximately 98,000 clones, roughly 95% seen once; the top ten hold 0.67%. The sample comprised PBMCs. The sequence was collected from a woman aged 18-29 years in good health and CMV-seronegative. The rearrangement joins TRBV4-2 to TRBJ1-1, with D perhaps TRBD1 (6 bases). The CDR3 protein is CASSQVPTGMNTEAFF. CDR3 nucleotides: TGTGCCAGCAGCCAAGTTCCGACAGGTATGAACACTGAAGCTTTCTTT.